Below are 28 T cell receptor beta chains sequenced from a single sample in a study of blood T cell repertoires in COVID-19. Repertoires were generated with immunoSEQ multiplex PCR, while TCRdb's copy carries only in-frame clones and drops some. Of a few hundred thousand clones in the sample, over 75% were seen once. The sequenced material came from PBMCs or T cells enriched from blood (not recorded which). Receptors originate from a man in his forties in a cohort exposed to, infected with or recovered from COVID-19 (not recorded which).

The table lists this clone with a few counts. This rearrangement joins TRBV2 to TRBJ2-3, with TRBD2 matching over 7 bases. Germline CDR1 and CDR2: SNHLY and FYNNEI. This CDR3 contains 12 residues. Trimming at V came to 4 bases and at J to 6 bases, leaving 1 base not matched to a gene. CDR3 sequence (DNA): TGTGCCAGCAGTGTGCGGGAGGATACGCAGTATTTT. It is translated as CASSVREDTQYF.

The chain recombines TRBV12-5 with TRBJ2-2, with 13 bases matching TRBD2. Germline V gene lookup returns CDR1 LGHNT and CDR2 FRNRAP. The CDR3 runs to 18 residues. V was pared by 5 bases and J by 6 bases, with 12 bases of the junction left unmatched. The CDR3 sequence: CASGTQGLAGVGAGELFF. CDR3 in DNA: TGTGCTAGTGGTACGCAAGGACTAGCGGGAGTCGGCGCCGGGGAGCTGTTTTTT.

This clone was seen only a few times. The chain combines TRBV19 with TRBJ2-2, with D hard to call. CDR3 length: 14 residues. Between the trimmed V and J ends, which lost 3 bases and 6 bases, there was a span of 11 bases. CDR1 and CDR2 (germline): LNHDA, SQIVND (reference sequence). DNA for the CDR3: TGTGCCAGTAGTATTCTAGACGGTTCCGGGGAGCTGTTTTTT. It translates to CASSILDGSGELFF.

The J gene is TRBJ2-1, the V gene TRBV19, with unresolved D. Trimming left V 0 bases short and J 1 base short, with 10 bases between. Germline V gene sequence: CDR1 LNHDA, CDR2 SQIVND (reference sequence). The CDR3 is 16 residues long. The CDR3 DNA is TGTGCCAGTAGTATAGATTACACAAATTCCTACAATGAGCAGTTCTTC. Translating gives CASSIDYTNSYNEQFF.

The chain carries TRBV5-5 and TRBJ2-4; D might be TRBD2 (6 bases). Per germline, CDR1 SGHKS and CDR2 YYEKEE (reference sequence). V was trimmed by 0 bases and J by 1 base, leaving 14 bases between them. CDR3 size: 17 residues. In nucleotides, the CDR3 is TGTGCCAGCAGCTTGGATGGCGGGATTGGGGCCAAAAACATTCAGTACTTC. Translation: CASSLDGGIGAKNIQYF.

This chain joins TRBV18 and TRBJ2-7, with TRBD2 as a possible D gene (6 bases). This CDR3 has 16 amino acids. The ends were cut back, 4 bases at V and 2 bases at J, with 18 bases in the middle. CDR1 is KGHSH, CDR2 LQKENI, per germline. CDR3 DNA: TGTGCCAGCTCACTAGGGCGGGGTCCTGGGCCCTACGAGCAGTACTTC. It is translated as CASSLGRGPGPYEQYF.

This chain connects TRBV6-5 to TRBJ1-1; 7 bases are a match to TRBD1. The CDR3 runs 13 residues. Germline-derived CDR1 and CDR2 are MNHEY and SVGAGI. J was trimmed by 5 bases and V by 2 bases; bases with no gene match: 2. CDR3 nucleotide sequence: TGTGCCAGCAGTTACAGGGGGCCAACTGAAGCTTTCTTT. It specifies CASSYRGPTEAFF.

V and J are TRBV18 and TRBJ1-5; D perhaps matches TRBD1 (5 bases). The V and J ends lost 3 bases and 6 bases respectively, with 9 bases between them. From germline, CDR1 is KGHSH and CDR2 LQKENI. This CDR3 contains 13 residues. CDR3 region: CASSPDRSQPQHF. The CDR3 DNA sequence: TGTGCCAGCTCACCTGACAGAAGTCAGCCCCAGCATTTT.

V is TRBV10-2 and J is TRBJ2-1, with D hard to call. This CDR3 spans 14 amino acids. Trimming removed 5 bases from V and 5 bases from J, with 13 bases in between. Germline CDR1 is WSHSY and CDR2 is SAAADI. CDR3 coding DNA: TGCGCCAGCAGTTCTAACTACCCAAACAATGAGCAGTTCTTC. Amino acids: CASSSNYPNNEQFF.

This rearrangement joins TRBV29-1 to TRBJ1-2; perhaps TRBD1 as D (6 bases). This CDR3 is 14 amino acids long. V was trimmed by 4 bases and J by 4 bases, leaving 16 bases between them. Germline V CDR1 and CDR2: SQVTM, ANQGSEA. CDR3 DNA sequence: TGCAGCGTTGCGGACAGAATTGCGGTCTATGGCTACACCTTC. It codes for CSVADRIAVYGYTF.

This chain uses TRBV5-1 with TRBJ1-6, with 7 bases identical to TRBD1. The trim removed 0 bases at V and 5 bases at J, leaving 8 bases unmatched. This CDR3 region has 17 residues. Germline V CDR1 and CDR2: SGHRS, YFSETQ. In DNA, the CDR3 is TGCGCCAGCAGCTTGGGGCCCAGGACAGGAGATAATTCACCCCTCCACTTT. This gives the protein CASSLGPRTGDNSPLHF. The full variable domain, its missing parts supplied by reference TRBV5-1 and TRBJ1-6, is KAGVTQTPRYLIKTRGQQVTLSCSPISGHRSVSWYQQTPGQGLQFLFEYFSETQRNKGNFPGRFSGRQFSNSRSEMNVSTLELGDSALYLCASSLGPRTGDNSPLHFGNGTRLTVT.

The rearrangement joins TRBV5-1 to TRBJ2-7; 10 bases match TRBD2. CDR3 size: 14 residues. Germline CDR1 is SGHRS and CDR2 is YFSETQ. J gave up 5 bases and V 5 bases, and 7 bases lay outside the gene matches. CDR3 DNA: TGCGCCAGCAGAACCGGGACTAGCGTTAACGAGCAGTACTTC. The encoded protein is CASRTGTSVNEQYF.

The chain employs TRBV3-1 (or the pseudogene TRBV3-2) and TRBJ2-1; 10 bases fit TRBD2. J lost 0 bases, V lost 0 bases, and 8 bases had no gene match. This CDR3 is 19 amino acids long. From germline, CDR1 is LGHDT and CDR2 YNNKEL (reference sequence). The CDR3 DNA sequence: TGTGCCAGCAGCCAAGATAGGCCTAGCGGGAGCCTCTCCTACAATGAGCAGTTCTTC. Translation gives CASSQDRPSGSLSYNEQFF.

The chain joins TRBV28 to TRBJ1-5; 7 bases line up with TRBD1. Trimming took 7 bases from V and 4 from J; bases not matched to a gene: 7. CDR1 is MDHEN and CDR2 is SYDVKM in the germline V gene. The CDR3 runs to 14 residues. The CDR3 is CASKLGGSNQPQHF. The CDR3 DNA reads as TGTGCCAGCAAATTAGGGGGCTCAAATCAGCCCCAGCATTTT.

The rearrangement joins TRBV24-1 to TRBJ2-7; TRBD1 matches 9 bases. V lost 3 bases, J lost 6 bases, and 5 bases stayed unmatched. Per germline, CDR1 KGHDR and CDR2 SFDVKD. CDR3 length: 14 residues. The DNA for the CDR3 is TGTGCCACCAGTGATGGGGGACAGGGATCCGAGCAGTACTTC. Translating gives CATSDGGQGSEQYF.

The chain recombines TRBV6-6 with TRBJ2-7, with TRBD1 matching over 10 bases. Looked up from germline, CDR1 is MNHNY and CDR2 is SVGAGI (reference sequence). V shed 5 bases, J shed 3 bases, and the junction held 13 bases outside the gene matches. This CDR3 has 17 amino acids. CDR3 bases: TGTGCCAGCAGTCGCCCCACCGGGACAGGGGCTTTCTACGAGCAGTACTTC. Its translation is CASSRPTGTGAFYEQYF.

This clone has just one count. This chain links TRBV27 with TRBJ2-1; possible D gene TRBD2, 6 bases. Trimming removed 2 bases at V and 3 bases at J, with 11 bases between. This CDR3 comprises 15 residues. Germline V CDR1 and CDR2: MNHEY, SMNVEV (reference sequence). For the CDR3, the DNA is TGTGCCAGCAGTTTACGCGGAGGGGACTACAATGAGCAGTTCTTC. Amino acid sequence: CASSLRGGDYNEQFF.

The chain joins TRBV7-9 to TRBJ2-7; D is perhaps TRBD2 (6 bases). The germline V gene has CDR1 SEHNR and CDR2 FQNEAQ (reference sequence). The ends were cut back, 5 bases at V and 4 bases at J, with 15 bases in the middle. CDR3 length: 14 residues. Written as DNA, the CDR3 is TGTGCCAGCAGCCCCGGGGGTAGTAGGTACGAGCAGTACTTC. It is translated as CASSPGGSRYEQYF.

This clone appeared a few times. This chain joins TRBV11-2 and TRBJ1-5; possibly TRBD1 for D (5 bases). Germline CDR1 SGHAT, CDR2 FQNNGV. The CDR3 contains 13 residues. V was clipped by 4 bases and J by 7 bases, with 11 bases between them. CDR3 bases: TGTGCCAGCAGCTCAGGGCCGATCCAGCCCCAGCATTTT. This translates into CASSSGPIQPQHF.

The rearrangement joins TRBV27 to TRBJ2-7; 8 positions match TRBD1. The V and J ends lost 5 bases and 3 bases, in that order; junction bases with no gene match: 6. From germline, CDR1 is MNHEY and CDR2 SMNVEV (reference sequence). This CDR3 is built from 14 residues. The CDR3 sequence: CASSDRGAFYEQYF. In DNA, the CDR3 is TGTGCCAGCAGTGACAGGGGTGCCTTCTACGAGCAGTACTTC.

The CDR3 DNA reads TGTGCCTGGAGTGTATCAGGGGCGCTCGAGCAGTACTTC. Its translation is CAWSVSGALEQYF. V and J are TRBV30 and TRBJ2-7; D is possibly TRBD1 (6 bases). Per germline, CDR1 GTSNPN and CDR2 SVGIG (reference sequence). V lost 0 bases, J lost 6 bases, and 12 bases lay in between. The CDR3 totals 13 residues.

The chain has TRBV7-8 and TRBJ2-1; TRBD2 agrees at 9 bases. CDR3 length equals 16 residues. V shed 4 bases and J 8 bases; nucleotides not matched to a gene: 12. Germline lookup yields CDR1 SGHVS and CDR2 FQNEAQ. DNA for the CDR3: TGTGCCAGCAGCTCAGTCGGCGGGAGGGCCTGGTATGAGCAGTTCTTC. Residues: CASSSVGGRAWYEQFF. Based on the CDR3 plus reference TRBV7-8 and TRBJ2-1, the full variable domain is GAGVSQSPRYKVAKRGQDVALRCDPISGHVSLFWYQQALGQGPEFLTYFQNEAQLDKSGLPSDRFFAERPEGSVSTLKIQRTQQEDSAVYLCASSSVGGRAWYEQFFGPGTRLTVL.

This chain joins TRBV27 and TRBJ2-7; 10 bases match TRBD2. The germline CDR1 and CDR2 sequences are MNHEY and SMNVEV (reference sequence). J gave up 3 bases and V 4 bases, and 9 bases lay outside the gene matches. The CDR3 length is 16 residues. The CDR3: CASSSTWTSGVYEQYF. CDR3 sequence (DNA): TGTGCCAGCAGTTCCACCTGGACTAGCGGAGTCTACGAGCAGTACTTC.

The chain is built from TRBV18 and TRBJ1-1; D is perhaps TRBD1 (5 bases). Germline CDR1 reads KGHSH; CDR2 reads LQKENI. V was shortened by 4 bases and J by 0 bases, with 9 bases between the two germline ends. This CDR3 region has 14 residues. CDR3 in amino acids: CASSRGQLNTEAFF. For the CDR3, the DNA is TGTGCCAGCTCACGTGGACAATTGAACACTGAAGCTTTCTTT.

J is TRBJ1-4 and V is TRBV28, with D possibly being TRBD1 (5 bases). CDR1 and CDR2 from the germline V gene are MDHEN and SYDVKM. V was trimmed by 9 bases and J by 4 bases, leaving 9 bases between them. CDR3 length: 12 residues. CDR3 residues: CASLQGNEKLFF. CDR3 DNA sequence: TGTGCCAGTCTTCAGGGTAATGAAAAACTGTTTTTT. The variable domain in full, with the rest retrieved from reference TRBV28 and TRBJ1-4, is DVKVTQSSRYLVKRTGEKVFLECVQDMDHENMFWYRQDPGLGLRLIYFSYDVKMKEKGDIPEGYSVSREKKERFSLILESASTNQTSMYLCASLQGNEKLFFGSGTQLSVL.

The J gene is TRBJ2-3, the V gene TRBV6-5; D might be TRBD2 (6 bases). Germline CDR1 is MNHEY and CDR2 is SVGAGI. The CDR3 sequence is 15 residues long. V was pared by 2 bases and J by 2 bases, with 11 bases between. CDR3 nucleotides: TGTGCCAGCAGTTACGGGAGACTAGTCACAGATACGCAGTATTTT. It codes for CASSYGRLVTDTQYF.

The J gene is TRBJ1-5, the V gene TRBV2; D is ambiguous. V was clipped by 4 bases and J by 0 bases, with 7 bases between them. The germline CDR1 and CDR2 sequences are SNHLY and FYNNEI. This CDR3 comprises 14 residues. CDR3 nucleotides: TGTGCCAGCAGTGTGGGCATTAGCAATCAGCCCCAGCATTTT. It specifies CASSVGISNQPQHF.

This chain joins TRBV21-1 and TRBJ1-1; TRBD1, the D gene given by the table, was not confirmed from the DNA. TRBV21-1 is noted as a pseudogene. The CDR3 spans 15 residues. In DNA, the CDR3 is TGTGCCAGCAGCATCAGGCAGCCTGAGAACACTGAAGCTTTCTTT. It encodes CASSIRQPENTEAFF.